This TCR beta chain was recovered during a study of neurological immune-mediated disorders. Whole-study findings and limits: The multiple sclerosis repertoire cluster was not associated with any clinical or MRI feature, with the authors stating that larger cohorts are needed. Sharing of CDR3 amino acid sequences among expanded clones across subjects was absent, suggesting private repertoires in all groups.

This clonotype was found many times. Its antigen is not known. TCRdb independently ran MiXCR on the 5' RACE reads; one entry per CDR3 protein. The repertoire holds around 130,000 distinct CDR3 sequences, with about 3.2% as singletons. This CDR3 is built from 14 residues. V was pared by 5 bases and J by 8 bases, with 16 bases between. The germline CDR1 and CDR2 sequences are SNHLY and FYNNEI. This receptor was identified in a woman aged 25 to 39 with multiple sclerosis. The gene calls are TRBV2 and TRBJ2-1; D call uncertain. Sequences were obtained from PBMCs. The CDR3 loop reads CASSRDPSEYEQFF. CDR3 DNA sequence: TGTGCCAGCAGTAGGGATCCCTCTGAATATGAGCAGTTCTTC.